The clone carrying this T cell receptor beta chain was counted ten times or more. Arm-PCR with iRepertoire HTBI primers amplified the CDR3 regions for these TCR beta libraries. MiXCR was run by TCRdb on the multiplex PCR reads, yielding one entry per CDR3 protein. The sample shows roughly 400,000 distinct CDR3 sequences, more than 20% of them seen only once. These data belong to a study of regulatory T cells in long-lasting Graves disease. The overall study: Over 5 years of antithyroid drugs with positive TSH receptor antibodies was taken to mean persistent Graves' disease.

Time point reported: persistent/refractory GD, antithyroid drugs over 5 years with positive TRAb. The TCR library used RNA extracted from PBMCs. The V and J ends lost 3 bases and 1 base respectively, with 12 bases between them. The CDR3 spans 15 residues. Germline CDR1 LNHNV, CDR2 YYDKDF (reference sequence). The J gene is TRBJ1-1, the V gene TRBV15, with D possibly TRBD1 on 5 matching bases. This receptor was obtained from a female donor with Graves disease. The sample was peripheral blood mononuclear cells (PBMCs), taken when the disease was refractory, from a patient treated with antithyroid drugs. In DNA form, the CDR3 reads TGTGCCACCAGCAGCGGCCAGGGATGGAACACTGAAGCTTTCTTT. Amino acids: CATSSGQGWNTEAFF.